The next 19 T cell receptor beta chains were all read from a single sample in a study of blood T cell repertoires in COVID-19. Sequencing was performed with immunoSEQ multiplex PCR; in TCRdb, only in-frame clones are kept and a portion is missing. The sample includes tens of thousands of clones, 70% to 90% of them seen just once. Sequences were obtained from peripheral blood. The receptors were sampled from a human donor in a cohort sampled during active COVID-19.

V usage is TRBV7-2 and J usage is TRBJ1-1, with 8 bases that match TRBD1. J gave up 5 bases and V 4 bases, and 6 bases lay outside the gene matches. The CDR3 extends over 14 amino acids. Germline V gene data show CDR1 as SGHTA and CDR2 as FQGNSA. As DNA, the CDR3 is TGTGCCAGCAGCTCCAGGACAGGGTTGACTGAAGCTTTCTTT. Translation: CASSSRTGLTEAFF.

The chain recombines TRBV6-2 or TRBV6-3 with TRBJ2-1; 13 bases are a match to TRBD2. Germline V lookup: CDR1 MNHEY, CDR2 SVGEGT. V shed 4 bases and J 5 bases; nucleotides not matched to a gene: 2. This CDR3 is built from 15 residues. CDR3 amino acids: CASSLGLAGNNEQFF. For the CDR3, the DNA is TGTGCCAGCAGTTTGGGACTAGCGGGGAACAATGAGCAGTTCTTC.

This clone showed up just a few times. The junction does not match germline at one end; this may be a read error. V gene TRBV5-4 combines with J gene TRBJ2-4; unclear D gene. Germline V gene lookup returns CDR1 SGHNT and CDR2 YYREEE (reference sequence). The CDR3 length is 10 residues. The CDR3 sequence: CASIFAFGKF. CDR3 bases: TGTGCCAGCATTTTCGCGTTCGGTAAGTTC.

The V call is TRBV27, the J call TRBJ1-1; the match to TRBD1 covers 8 bases. J was trimmed by 5 bases and V by 4 bases; bases with no gene match: 3. Germline lookup yields CDR1 MNHEY and CDR2 SMNVEV (reference sequence). This CDR3 contains 13 residues. The CDR3 coding sequence is TGTGCCAGCAGTTCCAGGGGGCGGACTGAAGCTTTCTTT. Translation gives CASSSRGRTEAFF.

CDR3 region: CAWSPKPTDYQETQYF. CDR3 coding DNA: TGTGCCTGGAGCCCGAAACCTACGGACTACCAAGAGACCCAGTACTTC. The chain is built from TRBV30 and TRBJ2-5, with D possibly being TRBD2 (5 bases). V was pared by 3 bases and J by 0 bases, with 17 bases between. CDR1 GTSNPN and CDR2 SVGIG come from the germline V gene (reference sequence). CDR3 length: 16 residues.

The chain links TRBV7-7 to TRBJ2-3; 7 bases map to TRBD1. Germline CDR1 is SSHAT and CDR2 is FNYEAQ (reference sequence). This CDR3 has 15 amino acids. Trimming took 5 bases from V and 2 from J; bases not matched to a gene: 7. This chain's CDR3 is CASSRTGEYTDTQYF. For the CDR3, the DNA is TGTGCCAGCAGCCGTACAGGGGAGTACACAGATACGCAGTATTTT.

The CDR3 DNA is TGTGCCAGCAGCTTTTCACAGGGAAGCAATCAGCCCCAGCATTTT. Translated, it gives CASSFSQGSNQPQHF. The chain combines TRBV7-9 with TRBJ1-5; the D gene is possibly TRBD1 (6 bases). Germline loops: CDR1 SEHNR, CDR2 FQNEAQ (reference sequence). The CDR3 length is 15 residues. Trimming removed 3 bases from V and 1 base from J, with 10 bases in between.

This clone showed up just once. The chain uses TRBV9 and TRBJ1-2, with a tentative D call TRBD1 (6 bases). The CDR3 is made up of 16 amino acids. CDR1 SGDLS and CDR2 YYNGEE come from the germline V gene. V gave up 0 bases and J gave up 0 bases, with 12 bases separating them. CDR3 residues: CASSVETGISNYGYTF. The CDR3 region has the DNA TGTGCCAGCAGCGTAGAAACAGGGATTTCTAACTATGGCTACACCTTC.

The chain couples TRBV2 to TRBJ2-3; D unclear. The CDR3 is made up of 15 amino acids. Germline values: CDR1 SNHLY, CDR2 FYNNEI. The V end lost 4 bases, the J end lost 3 bases, and 14 bases lay between the germline ends. The CDR3 DNA is TGTGCCAGCAGTGGAGGTCTCCCCCCTACAGATACGCAGTATTTT. It is translated as CASSGGLPPTDTQYF.

The rearrangement joins TRBV6-4 to TRBJ2-7; tentative D call: TRBD2 (6 bases). Germline loops: CDR1 MRHNA, CDR2 SNTAGT. The V and J ends lost 2 bases and 3 bases respectively, with 29 bases between them. This CDR3 is built from 20 residues. The CDR3 is CASSDPKDMPLADPFYEQYF. CDR3 DNA: TGTGCCAGCAGTGACCCTAAGGACATGCCGTTAGCGGACCCCTTCTACGAGCAGTACTTC.

This chain uses TRBV9 with TRBJ2-5; 9 bases align to TRBD2. Germline CDR1 and CDR2: SGDLS and YYNGEE. The CDR3 is 14 amino acids. With 2 bases clipped from V and 2 bases from J, the junction kept 1 base outside the gene matches. The CDR3 bases are TGTGCCAGCAGCGTGACTAGCGGACAAGAGACCCAGTACTTC. Protein sequence: CASSVTSGQETQYF.

In this sample, this clone turned up once. The chain employs TRBV10-2 and TRBJ2-5, with 7 bases lining up with TRBD1. With V trimmed by 3 bases and J by 7 bases, 11 bases remained unmatched. CDR1 WSHSY and CDR2 SAAADI come from the germline V gene. This CDR3 is built from 15 residues. The CDR3 sequence is CASSETGASKRTQYF. The CDR3 bases are TGCGCCAGCAGTGAAACAGGGGCCTCAAAGCGGACCCAGTACTTC.

The gene calls are TRBV9 and TRBJ2-5; 9 nucleotides agree with TRBD2. The germline gives CDR1 SGDLS, CDR2 YYNGEE. The CDR3 is 14 amino acids. After removal of 4 bases from V and 3 bases from J, the junction contained 4 bases not matched to a gene. In nucleotides, the CDR3 is TGTGCCAGCAGCACTTCTAGCGGGAAAGAGACCCAGTACTTC. Its translation is CASSTSSGKETQYF.

This chain joins TRBV28 and TRBJ2-7; TRBD2 agrees at 12 bases. The CDR3 spans 14 residues. Germline V CDR1 and CDR2: MDHEN, SYDVKM. J lost 7 bases, V lost 6 bases, and 7 bases had no gene match. CDR3 sequence: CASRSGLAGMEQYF. CDR3 nucleotides: TGTGCCAGCAGATCAGGACTAGCGGGAATGGAGCAGTACTTC.

As regards this clone: The junction departs from germline at one end; a sequencing error may be responsible. The chain combines TRBV7-3 with TRBJ2-1; maybe TRBD1 (5 bases). The CDR3 is 16 residues long. Germline V gives CDR1 SGHTA, CDR2 FQGTGA. The CDR3 reads CANSLRGSFSRNEQFF. The CDR3 coding sequence is TGTGCCAACAGCTTAAGGGGCTCCTTCTCTCGGAATGAGCAGTTCTTC.

This chain uses TRBV18 with TRBJ1-5, with a weak D call TRBD1 (6 bases). This CDR3 contains 14 residues. The V and J ends lost 5 bases and 5 bases respectively, with 13 bases between them. The germline CDR1 and CDR2 sequences are KGHSH and LQKENI. In DNA, the CDR3 is TGTGCCAGCTCAGGCCAGGGGAGGGATCAGCCCCAGCATTTT. This codes for CASSGQGRDQPQHF. The full variable domain, completed using reference TRBV18 and TRBJ1-5, is NAGVMQNPRHLVRRRGQEARLRCSPMKGHSHVYWYRQLPEEGLKFMVYLQKENIIDESGMPKERFSAEFPKEGPSILRIQQVVRGDSAAYFCASSGQGRDQPQHFGDGTRLSIL.

V and J are TRBV18 and TRBJ1-1, with D possibly matching TRBD1 (6 bases). This CDR3 is built from 15 residues. Germline V gene data show CDR1 as KGHSH and CDR2 as LQKENI. Trimming stripped 3 bases from V and 4 bases from J, with 15 bases between. CDR3 DNA: TGTGCCAGCTCACCCCTATGGGGGGGCGGCACTGAAGCTTTCTTT. It encodes CASSPLWGGGTEAFF.

This chain uses TRBV6-4 with TRBJ1-4; the match to TRBD1 covers 9 bases. This CDR3 comprises 15 residues. Germline V gene data show CDR1 as MRHNA and CDR2 as SNTAGT. The V and J ends lost 3 bases and 8 bases, in that order; junction bases with no gene match: 7. CDR3 sequence (DNA): TGTGCCAGCAGTGAGGGACAGGGTCCGGAGGAAAAACTGTTTTTT. This codes for CASSEGQGPEEKLFF.

The genes are TRBV9 and TRBJ2-7; 11 positions agree with TRBD2. After removal of 0 bases from V and 6 bases from J, the junction contained 2 bases not matched to a gene. The CDR3 has 14 amino acids. In germline, CDR1 is SGDLS, CDR2 YYNGEE. The CDR3 here is CASSVGLAGGEQYF. The CDR3 DNA is TGTGCCAGCAGCGTAGGTCTAGCGGGAGGCGAGCAGTACTTC.